This T cell receptor (beta chain) was sequenced for a study of beta chain features in type 1 diabetes. Study-wide points: There were fewer insertions and more deletions at the VDJ junctions of type 1 diabetes patients. Among all four CD4+ subsets, Type 1 diabetes patients had TCRB CDR3s that were moderately but significantly shorter. Naive, central memory and Treg TCRB repertoires seemed to resemble each other more closely in patients than they did in healthy donors. Since sequencing was performed on cDNA, cells with high TCR expression could be over-represented.

A remark on this clone: The antigen is undetermined.

Cells sorted by CD45RO/CCR7/CD25/CD127/CD95/CD27 comprised CD4+ naive, central memory, regulatory and stem cell-like memory cells. CDR3 size: 15 residues. Germline CDR1 is KGHSH and CDR2 is LQKENI. J gave up 2 bases and V 3 bases, and 6 bases lay outside the gene matches. cDNA synthesis used the whole RNA isolate, giving expressed TCRB sequences. The data were produced by immunoSEQ multiplex PCR, yet TCRdb's version contains in-frame clones alone and is incomplete. Of roughly 150,000 clones listed, approximately 9% are singletons. Specimen: central memory CD4+ T cells from blood. The source of this sequence is a young woman with type 1 diabetes. The chain joins TRBV18 to TRBJ2-7; the match to TRBD1 covers 8 bases. The CDR3 DNA sequence: TGTGCCAGCTCACCGGGGACAGGATACCCCTACGAGCAGTACTTC. This sequence encodes CASSPGTGYPYEQYF.